A selection of T cell receptor beta chains follows, all from one sample in a study of blood T cell repertoires in COVID-19. Using immunoSEQ multiplex PCR, the repertoire was profiled, and TCRdb retains in-frame clones only, with some absent. The sample shows about 280,000 clones, 75% to 90% of them seen only once. Sequenced input: peripheral blood. These receptors were collected from a woman aged 70-85 years with COVID-19, enrolled during active disease. Each CDR3 is given with its conserved first and last residue. D genes are given only for firm matches. Clone size is not always given. Where it is, it says once, few, many or a class for expanded clones.

CDR3aa	CDR3nt	j_gene	d_gene	v_gene	abundance
CASSLAGQGTEKLFF	TGTGCCAGCAGCTTAGCGGGACAGGGGACTGAAAAACTGTTTTTT	TRBJ1-4	TRBD1	TRBV7-2	.
CASSAVSGSSGNTIYF	TGTGCCAGCAGCGCAGTCTCGGGGAGCTCTGGAAACACCATATATTTT	TRBJ1-3	.	TRBV9	.
CASSLFTGAYEQYF	TGTGCCAGCAGCTTATTTACAGGGGCCTACGAGCAGTACTTC	TRBJ2-7	TRBD1	TRBV27	.
CASSFGTMGANEKLFF	TGTGCCAGCAGCTTCGGGACAATGGGGGCTAATGAAAAACTGTTTTTT	TRBJ1-4	.	TRBV11-2	.
CAIKGGSSYEQYF	TGTGCCATCAAGGGGGGGTCTTCCTACGAGCAGTACTTC	TRBJ2-7	.	TRBV10-3	.
CATGSYEDSLTFPYGYTF	TGTGCCACGGGGAGCTATGAGGACAGTCTTACCTTCCCCTATGGCTACACCTTC	TRBJ1-2	.	TRBV27	.
CASSLGQGQAETQYF	TGTGCCAGCAGCTTGGGACAGGGTCAGGCAGAGACCCAGTACTTC	TRBJ2-5	TRBD1	TRBV5-8	.
CASRALQGARGEAFF	TGTGCCAGTAGAGCTCTACAGGGGGCGCGAGGTGAAGCTTTCTTT	TRBJ1-1	TRBD1	TRBV19	.
CASSLEAGTYEQYF	TGCGCCAGCAGCTTGGAGGCGGGTACCTACGAGCAGTACTTC	TRBJ2-7	.	TRBV5-1	.
CASSNPRDRGVLDYGYTF	TGTGCCAGCAGCAACCCGAGGGACAGGGGGGTTCTGGACTATGGCTACACCTTC	TRBJ1-2	.	TRBV21-1	.
CASSFRGDYQETQYF	TGTGCCAGCAGCTTCCGGGGGGACTATCAAGAGACCCAGTACTTC	TRBJ2-5	TRBD2	TRBV11-2	.
CASTGISGNTIYF	TGTGCCAGCACCGGGATCTCTGGAAACACCATATATTTT	TRBJ1-3	.	TRBV12-3/TRBV12-4	few
CASSTDRAYGYTF	TGTGCCAGCAGCACGGACAGGGCCTATGGCTACACCTTC	TRBJ1-2	TRBD1	TRBV27	.
CASSLGRGGTEAFF	TGTGCCAGCAGTCTGGGGAGGGGCGGAACTGAAGCTTTCTTT	TRBJ1-1	.	TRBV2	.
CAWSDGSLAGDEQYF	TGTGCCTGGAGTGACGGGTCCCTAGCGGGGGATGAGCAGTACTTC	TRBJ2-7	TRBD2	TRBV30	.
CATSLVTQSSYNSPLHF	TGTGCCACCAGTTTAGTGACTCAGAGCTCCTATAATTCACCCCTCCACTTT	TRBJ1-6	.	TRBV24-1	.
CASSSTSGNTGELFF	TGTGCCAGCAGCTCGACTAGCGGAAACACCGGGGAGCTGTTTTTT	TRBJ2-2	TRBD2	TRBV6-5	.
CASSYLGGEGYTF	TGTGCCAGCAGTTACCTTGGGGGCGAAGGCTACACCTTC	TRBJ1-2	.	TRBV6-5	.
CASSYYRLAREQYF	TGTGCCAGCAGTTACTACAGACTAGCGCGAGAGCAGTACTTC	TRBJ2-7	TRBD2	TRBV6-2/TRBV6-3	few
CASSPQGNEKLFF	TGCGCCAGCAGCCCACAGGGAAATGAAAAACTGTTTTTT	TRBJ1-4	.	TRBV5-1	once
CASSPTGQETQYF	TGTGCCAGCAGTCCGACAGGGCAAGAGACCCAGTACTTC	TRBJ2-5	TRBD1	TRBV27	.
CASSARSGRAEAFF	TGTGCCAGCAGCGCAAGGTCGGGAAGGGCTGAAGCTTTCTTT	TRBJ1-1	.	TRBV9	.
CASSFRLAVLPSNYGYTF	TGTGCCAGCAGCTTTCGATTGGCCGTTCTTCCTTCTAACTATGGCTACACCTTC	TRBJ1-2	.	TRBV7-2	.
CASSQDRLLDEQFF	TGTGCCAGCAGCCAAGATCGGCTTCTAGATGAGCAGTTCTTC	TRBJ2-1	.	TRBV3-1/TRBV3-2	.
CAWSIGTGAYEQYF	TGTGCCTGGAGTATAGGGACAGGGGCCTACGAGCAGTACTTC	TRBJ2-7	TRBD1	TRBV30	.
CASEPTPDTQYF	TGTGCTTCGGAGCCCACTCCGGATACGCAGTATTTT	TRBJ2-3	.	TRBV30	.
CASSLDQGANGYTF	TGTGCCAGCAGCTTAGATCAGGGGGCGAATGGCTACACCTTC	TRBJ1-2	TRBD1	TRBV7-9	.
CAVTDSYTDTQYF	TGTGCCGTGACAGATTCTTACACAGATACGCAGTATTTT	TRBJ2-3	.	TRBV3-1/TRBV3-2	.
CASSSDGTSEQYF	TGTGCCAGCAGCTCAGACGGGACAAGTGAGCAGTACTTC	TRBJ2-7	.	TRBV7-2	.
CASSLELAGGTGELFF	TGTGCCAGCAGCTTAGAACTAGCGGGGGGCACCGGGGAGCTGTTTTTT	TRBJ2-2	TRBD2	TRBV7-6	few
CASSSWSSGNTIYF	TGTGCCAGCAGCTCCTGGAGCTCTGGAAACACCATATATTTT	TRBJ1-3	.	TRBV7-9	once
CATRGTGTYEQYF	TGTGCCACCCGGGGGACAGGGACCTACGAGCAGTACTTC	TRBJ2-7	TRBD1	TRBV19	.
CASLGGYEQYF	TGTGCCAGCCTGGGGGGCTACGAGCAGTACTTC	TRBJ2-7	.	TRBV6-6	.
CASSLKRGGQETQYF	TGCGCCAGCAGCTTGAAACGCGGGGGGCAAGAGACCCAGTACTTC	TRBJ2-5	TRBD2	TRBV5-1	.
CASSQYRSLRTYEQYF	TGTGCCAGCAGCCAGTACCGGAGCCTGCGAACCTACGAGCAGTACTTC	TRBJ2-7	.	TRBV5-6	.
CASSPRVNEKLFF	TGCGCCAGCTCCCCGAGGGTTAATGAAAAACTGTTTTTT	TRBJ1-4	.	TRBV5-1	.
CASSETNSNQPQHF	TGTGCCAGCAGTGAGACAAATAGCAATCAGCCCCAGCATTTT	TRBJ1-5	.	TRBV6-1	few
CSARPGETTEAFF	TGCAGCGCCCGGCCAGGGGAGACCACTGAAGCTTTCTTT	TRBJ1-1	.	TRBV29-1	.
CASRGQGDYGYTF	TGTGCCAGCAGGGGACAGGGGGACTATGGCTACACCTTC	TRBJ1-2	TRBD1	TRBV9	.
CATSAPGGGTNYGYTF	TGTGCCACCAGTGCCCCCGGCGGGGGAACAAACTATGGCTACACCTTC	TRBJ1-2	.	TRBV24-1	.
CASSLLGGADNGYTF	TGTGCCAGCAGTCTTCTTGGAGGCGCTGATAACGGCTACACCTTC	TRBJ1-2	.	TRBV6-5	.
CASSLEWVGNEQFF	TGTGCCAGCAGTTTAGAATGGGTCGGGAATGAGCAGTTCTTC	TRBJ2-1	.	TRBV27	.
CASSEAHGGSGNTIYF	TGTGCCAGCAGTGAAGCGCACGGGGGCTCTGGAAACACCATATATTTT	TRBJ1-3	.	TRBV2	.
CASSLTGNTEAFF	TGTGCCAGCAGTTTAACAGGGAACACTGAAGCTTTCTTT	TRBJ1-1	.	TRBV12-3/TRBV12-4	.
CASSVLDRNTEAFF	TGTGCCAGCAGCGTCCTTGACAGAAACACTGAAGCTTTCTTT	TRBJ1-1	.	TRBV9	once
CASSYGQNSYEQYF	TGTGCCAGCAGTTACGGGCAGAACTCCTACGAGCAGTACTTC	TRBJ2-7	.	TRBV6-2/TRBV6-3	.
CASSPAGTGRTEQYF	TGTGCCAGCTCACCGGCCGGGACAGGGCGGACCGAGCAGTACTTC	TRBJ2-7	TRBD1	TRBV18	.
CASSQRNRGAGAFF	TGTGCCAGCAGCCAAAGGAATAGGGGTGCTGGAGCTTTCTTT	TRBJ1-1	.	TRBV14	.